The rows below give T cell receptor beta chains drawn from one sample of a study of blood T cell repertoires in COVID-19. Repertoires were generated with immunoSEQ multiplex PCR, while TCRdb's copy carries only in-frame clones and drops some. The data show more than 85,000 clones, 88% seen once. The source material was peripheral blood. These receptor sequences come from an older woman with acute or convalescent COVID-19. CDR3s include the opening cysteine and the closing phenylalanine or tryptophan. Fields, in order: clone size, D gene, J gene, V gene, CDR3 DNA, CDR3 protein. The D gene is left open where the match is weak. Size values are once, few and many counts, or a class for expanded clones, and some rows have none.

once TRBD2 TRBJ2-7 TRBV19 TGTGCCAGTAGTATTCGGCCTATGGGCGGGAGTTCCTACGAGCAGTACTTC CASSIRPMGGSSYEQYF
. . TRBJ1-3 TRBV5-5 TGTGCCAGCAGCTTGGGGGGCGTAGACACCATATATTTT CASSLGGVDTIYF
. . TRBJ2-7 TRBV7-8 TGTGCCAGCAGCTTAGATCACAGATCCTACGAGCAGTACTTC CASSLDHRSYEQYF
. . TRBJ1-1 TRBV5-1 TGCGCCAGCAGCTTCCAAGGGGTCAACACTGAAGCTTTCTTT CASSFQGVNTEAFF
. . TRBJ1-5 TRBV7-8 TGTGCCAGTAGCTTAGCGAGAAATCAGCCCCAGCATTTT CASSLARNQPQHF
once . TRBJ2-3 TRBV15 TGTGCCACCAGCAGAGACGGTAGCACAGATACGCAGTATTTT CATSRDGSTDTQYF
. TRBD1 TRBJ2-2 TRBV29-1 TGCAGCGTTTTCGGACAGGGGGCGAACACCGGGGAGCTGTTTTTT CSVFGQGANTGELFF
few . TRBJ1-4 TRBV6-1 TGTGCCAGCAGTGACGACTCAATTGGAAAACTGTTTTTT CASSDDSIGKLFF
. . TRBJ1-1 TRBV19 TGTGCCAGTAGTATGTCGGGGACCGGTGGGGGGAGGACTGAAGCTTTCTTT CASSMSGTGGGRTEAFF
once . TRBJ2-7 TRBV5-4 TGTGCCAGCAGCAGACAGGGATCGGGGGACTACGAGCAGTACTTC CASSRQGSGDYEQYF
. TRBD1 TRBJ1-2 TRBV9 TGTGCCAGCAGAGAGAGGACAGGGGTTGATGGCTACACCTTC CASRERTGVDGYTF
. TRBD1 TRBJ1-2 TRBV6-1 TGTGCCAGCAGTGAGTTGGACAGGAGAAACTATGGCTACACCTTC CASSELDRRNYGYTF
. TRBD2 TRBJ2-1 TRBV20-1 TGCAGTGCTAGTCTTGGACTAGCGGGGCACAATGAGCAGTTCTTC CSASLGLAGHNEQFF
. . TRBJ2-4 TRBV28 TGTGCCAGCAGTTTAGCGGGACAGGCCAAAAACATTCAGTACTTC CASSLAGQAKNIQYF
once . TRBJ1-2 TRBV12-5 TGTGCTAGTGGTTTGGCCCATCAGGGGATGGCTGGCTACACCTTC CASGLAHQGMAGYTF
. . TRBJ1-2 TRBV24-1 TGTGCCACCAGTGATAGGCAGGGCCCCCTCTATGGCTACACCTTC CATSDRQGPLYGYTF
. . TRBJ1-1 TRBV3-1/TRBV3-2 TGTGCCAGCAGCCGAGCGATGAGCACTGAAGCTTTCTTT CASSRAMSTEAFF
. TRBD1 TRBJ2-7 TRBV19 TGTGCCAGTAGTAACTTTGCCGGACAGGGTTACGAGCAGTACTTC CASSNFAGQGYEQYF
. TRBD1 TRBJ1-5 TRBV5-4 TGTGCCAGCAGCGCGGGACAGGGAAATCAGCCCCAGCATTTT CASSAGQGNQPQHF
few . TRBJ1-2 TRBV3-1/TRBV3-2 TGTGCCAGCAGCCAAGCCTCGGGGGGAGGCTACACCTTC CASSQASGGGYTF
once . TRBJ2-1 TRBV5-1 TGCGCCAGCAGCTTGGATTCGGCAGGGGTAAATGAGCAGTTCTTC CASSLDSAGVNEQFF
. . TRBJ2-3 TRBV24-1 TGTGCCACCAGTGGGGCTTACCAGGGTTGGGGCACAGATACGCAGTATTTT CATSGAYQGWGTDTQYF
. TRBD2 TRBJ2-2 TRBV20-1 TGCAGTGCTAGTAGGTCTAGCGGGAGTGGGTACACCGGGGAGCTGTTTTTT CSASRSSGSGYTGELFF
. TRBD1 TRBJ1-1 TRBV7-9 TGTGCCAGCAGCTGGGGACAGGGGATAGCTTTCTTT CASSWGQGIAFF
. TRBD1 TRBJ1-6 TRBV7-9 TGTGCCAGCAGCAACAGGGGCGATAATTCACCCCTCCACTTT CASSNRGDNSPLHF
. TRBD1 TRBJ2-1 TRBV10-1 TGCGCCAGCAGTGAGTCGAGGGCAGGGGGCTCCTACAATGAGCAGTTCTTC CASSESRAGGSYNEQFF
. . TRBJ1-2 TRBV5-8 TGTGCCAGCAGCTCGGGACTACTGTCAGACTATGGCTACACCTTC CASSSGLLSDYGYTF
. . TRBJ2-7 TRBV7-8 TGTGCCAGCAGCGCCTGGCGCCTGGGGGGGGCCTACTACGAGCAGTACTTC CASSAWRLGGAYYEQYF
. . TRBJ1-6 TRBV28 TGTGCCAGCAGTCTACCGGACAGCTCCTATAATTCACCCCTCCACTTT CASSLPDSSYNSPLHF
. TRBD2 TRBJ2-3 TRBV7-9 TGTGCCAGCAGCTCCCTTGGACTAGCGGGAGCAGATACGCAGTATTTT CASSSLGLAGADTQYF
. . TRBJ2-3 TRBV13 TGTGCCAGCAGCTTAGGCCGGGGTGGCACAGATACGCAGTATTTT CASSLGRGGTDTQYF
. TRBD2 TRBJ2-1 TRBV5-1 TGCGCCAGCAGCTTAGCGGGAGGGAACTACAATGAGCAGTTCTTC CASSLAGGNYNEQFF
. . TRBJ2-3 TRBV27 TGTGCCAGCAGTTTATCTTTTACACAGGGTAATACGCAGTATTTT CASSLSFTQGNTQYF
. . TRBJ2-1 TRBV6-5 TGTGCCAGCAGTCCGCCCGGGCGGGCTCATGAGCAGTTCTTC CASSPPGRAHEQFF
few TRBD1 TRBJ1-4 TRBV5-1 TGCGCCAGCAGCTGGACAGGGCCTCATAATGAAAAACTGTTTTTT CASSWTGPHNEKLFF
. . TRBJ1-3 TRBV7-3 TGTGCCAGCAGCCTACTACCGGGTCCTTCATCCTCTGGAAACACCATATATTTT CASSLLPGPSSSGNTIYF
. . TRBJ2-3 TRBV7-8 TGTGCCAGCAGCTCCCCGGGTACGTTCGCAGATACGCAGTATTTT CASSSPGTFADTQYF
. . TRBJ1-1 TRBV5-1 TGCGCCAGCAGCCCCGAGGGGGGGCTCCCTTTGGGCACTGAAGCTTTCTTT CASSPEGGLPLGTEAFF
. . TRBJ1-2 TRBV24-1 TGTGCCACCAGTGATTGGACAGTGACCGGCTACACCTTC CATSDWTVTGYTF
. . TRBJ2-5 TRBV5-4 TGTGCCAGCAGCCGAGGGACTCTCGGGCAAGAGACCCAGTACTTC CASSRGTLGQETQYF
few . TRBJ2-7 TRBV2 TGTGCCAGCAGTGCGGGAGTCTACGAGCAGTACTTC CASSAGVYEQYF
. . TRBJ1-1 TRBV7-9 TGTGCCAGCAGCGCGCGGAGCGAGACTGAAGCTTTCTTT CASSARSETEAFF
once . TRBJ2-6 TRBV21-1 TGTGCCAGTTGGCCTGGGGCCAACGTCCTGACTTTC CASWPGANVLTF
. . TRBJ1-6 TRBV2 TGTGCCAGCACCAAGGACATCTCCTATAATTCACCCCTCCACTTT CASTKDISYNSPLHF
few TRBD1 TRBJ2-5 TRBV29-1 TGCAGCGGGGGACAGCTCCCGGAGACCCAGTACTTC CSGGQLPETQYF
. TRBD2 TRBJ2-1 TRBV28 TGTGCCAGCAGAAGACTAGCGAACTCCTACAATGAGCAGTTCTTC CASRRLANSYNEQFF
. . TRBJ2-2 TRBV12-5 TGTGCTAGTGGCTCCCTTCAGGGGGGTGCCGGGGAGCTGTTTTTT CASGSLQGGAGELFF
. . TRBJ2-4 TRBV28 TGTGCCAGCAGTTTTAGCAGACCCAAAAACATTCAGTACTTC CASSFSRPKNIQYF
. . TRBJ1-1 TRBV18 TGTGCCAGCTCACCCGTCAGTCCTGAAGCTTTCTTT CASSPVSPEAFF
. TRBD1 TRBJ1-2 TRBV7-9 TGTGCCAGCAGCTTAGGACAGGGGGTTCGTTTTGGCTACACCTTC CASSLGQGVRFGYTF
. . TRBJ1-3 TRBV30 TGTGCCTGGAGTGTACTAGGTGGAAACACCATATATTTT CAWSVLGGNTIYF
. TRBD2 TRBJ2-5 TRBV19 TGTGCCAGTAGTATTGGTAGCGGGAGTGTTGAGACCCAGTACTTC CASSIGSGSVETQYF
. . TRBJ1-2 TRBV6-5 TGTGCCAGCATGTTCCCCACCGGTGGCTACACCTTC CASMFPTGGYTF
. TRBD2 TRBJ2-3 TRBV9 TGTGCCAGCAGCGCTCTGGCAGCGGGGTACACAGATACGCAGTATTTT CASSALAAGYTDTQYF
. . TRBJ2-7 TRBV7-9 TGTGCCAGCAGCGGGCGCAACAGGCGTTCTGGGTACGAGCAGTACTTC CASSGRNRRSGYEQYF